A selection of T cell receptor beta chains follows, all from one sample in a study of blood T cells in healthy people across ages. One entry per CDR3 protein results from TCRdb running MiXCR on the 5' RACE reads. The sample lists 800,000 to 950,000 distinct CDR3 sequences, roughly 29% occurring once. These data were also filed under a second study, of T cells of mothers and their children.

What was sequenced was blood. All receptors derive from a woman aged 35 to 49 in good health. Both conserved end residues are part of each CDR3. D genes are given only for firm matches. Only part of the rows carry a size: once, few, many, or a class if the clone is expanded.

TRBD2	TRBV10-3	TRBJ2-1	few	TGTGCCATCAGTGCTAGCGGGGGCACGTACAATGAGCAGTTCTTC	CAISASGGTYNEQFF
TRBD1	TRBV15	TRBJ2-7	-	TGTGCCACCAGCAGGATCCCCCGGACAGGGGATTCCTACGAGCAGTACTTC	CATSRIPRTGDSYEQYF
-	TRBV7-6	TRBJ2-1	few	TGTGCCAGCAGCCCGCACCAACTAGCCGCTTGGAATGAGCAGTTCTTC	CASSPHQLAAWNEQFF
TRBD2	TRBV2	TRBJ2-7	many	TGTGCCATTCGACTAGCGGCGACCTACGAGCAGTACTTC	CAIRLAATYEQYF
-	TRBV6-4	TRBJ2-2	-	TGTGCCAGCAGTGAGCAGGGAGCCACCGGGGAGCTGTTTTTT	CASSEQGATGELFF
TRBD2	TRBV11-1	TRBJ2-1	many	TGTGCCAGCGGACAACTCATTAGCGGGGGAGAGCAGTTCTTC	CASGQLISGGEQFF
-	TRBV5-1	TRBJ2-3	-	TGCGCCAGCAGCTCCATTTTGCGTGGCGATACGCAGTATTTT	CASSSILRGDTQYF
-	TRBV12-3/TRBV12-4	TRBJ1-1	-	TGTGCCAGCAGTTGGGGTCCACGGAACACTGAAGCTTTCTTT	CASSWGPRNTEAFF
-	TRBV5-1	TRBJ2-7	few	TGCGCCAGCAGCCTAAAAATTGCAGACAGGAGTCCCTACGAGCAGTACTTC	CASSLKIADRSPYEQYF
-	TRBV9	TRBJ2-7	-	TGTGCCAGCAGCGTAGACAGTCCGGGAGAGCAGTACTTC	CASSVDSPGEQYF
TRBD1	TRBV14	TRBJ2-1	-	TGTGCCAGCAGCGCCGGACAGGGGAGGTGGAGTGAGCAGTTCTTC	CASSAGQGRWSEQFF
-	TRBV15	TRBJ2-5	many	TGTGCCACCAGCAGAGATCTACGAGAGACCCAGTACTTC	CATSRDLRETQYF
-	TRBV3-1	TRBJ1-2	-	TGTGCCAGCAGCCAAGTCCCGTTCCCTTTGCCCTATGGCTACACCTTC	CASSQVPFPLPYGYTF
TRBD2	TRBV24-1	TRBJ2-3	-	TGTGCCACCAGTGATTCGGGACTAGTTACAGATACGCAGTATTTT	CATSDSGLVTDTQYF
-	TRBV6-5	TRBJ1-3	few	TGTGCCAGCAGCCCTACATACTCTGGAAACACCATATATTTT	CASSPTYSGNTIYF
-	TRBV4-1	TRBJ2-4	-	TGCGCCAGCAGCCAAGACCCGGGGGCTCGGGACATTCAGTACTTC	CASSQDPGARDIQYF
-	TRBV2	TRBJ2-7	few	TGTGCCAGCAGTGTCGGGGGGCGCTACGAGCAGTACTTC	CASSVGGRYEQYF
-	TRBV7-3	TRBJ1-2	-	TGTGCCAGCAGCTTAATGGGCTCTCCAAATGGCTACACCTTC	CASSLMGSPNGYTF
TRBD2	TRBV20-1	TRBJ2-7	-	TGCAGTGCTCCACACGCGACTAGCGGGAGTTACGAGCAGTACTTC	CSAPHATSGSYEQYF
-	TRBV6-2/TRBV6-3	TRBJ2-7	many	TGTGCCAGCAGTTACGGTCGTGGGACCTCCTACGAGCAGTACTTC	CASSYGRGTSYEQYF
-	TRBV12-3/TRBV12-4	TRBJ1-5	-	TGTGCCAGCAGCCTACAGGACTTAAATCAGCCCCAGCATTTT	CASSLQDLNQPQHF
-	TRBV7-2	TRBJ2-7	many	TGTGCCAGCAGCTCGGGTCGGAGGCAGGTCACCTACGAGCAGTACTTC	CASSSGRRQVTYEQYF
-	TRBV20-1	TRBJ2-3	-	TGCAGTGCTAGTCGGGGAGGAGATACGCGGTATTTT	CSASRGGDTRYF
-	TRBV5-1	TRBJ1-1	-	TGCGCCAGCAGCTTGGGGGTAGGGATTGGAGCTGAAGCTTTCTTT	CASSLGVGIGAEAFF
TRBD1	TRBV5-1	TRBJ2-7	many	TGCGCCAGCAGCCGCCAAGCGGGACAGGGGGCCTACGAGCAGTACTTC	CASSRQAGQGAYEQYF
TRBD1	TRBV29-1	TRBJ1-1	-	TGCAGCGCACAACGACAGGGATTTCTTACTGAAGCTTTCTTT	CSAQRQGFLTEAFF
-	TRBV27	TRBJ1-6	-	TGTGCCAGCAGCCAAGTCCCTCTTAATTCACCCCTCCACTTT	CASSQVPLNSPLHF
TRBD1	TRBV12-3/TRBV12-4	TRBJ2-7	-	TGTGCCAGCGGATACTATTTGACAGGGTCCTCCTACGAGCAGTACTTC	CASGYYLTGSSYEQYF
-	TRBV20-1	TRBJ1-4	few	TGCAGTGCTAGTACCGGGACCAGGCATGAAAAACTGTTTTTT	CSASTGTRHEKLFF
-	TRBV20-1	TRBJ1-1	-	TGCAGTGCTACTTCGGGACTCACGAACACTGAAGCTTTCTTT	CSATSGLTNTEAFF
TRBD2	TRBV24-1	TRBJ2-5	few	TGTGCCACCAGGGCAGCGGGGGGGTCCCCTGCCCAGTACTTC	CATRAAGGSPAQYF
-	TRBV20-1	TRBJ1-1	few	TGCAGTGCTAGCGAGGGATTGGGAACTGAAGCTTTCTTT	CSASEGLGTEAFF
-	TRBV18	TRBJ2-1	-	TGTGCCAGCTCACCCCCCGGGGCCGGTCGTCGCAATGAGCAGTTCTTC	CASSPPGAGRRNEQFF
-	TRBV7-9	TRBJ2-7	many	TGTGCCAGCAGCTCGGTTACTACTTCCTACGAGCAGTACTTC	CASSSVTTSYEQYF
-	TRBV7-9	TRBJ1-2	few	TGTGCCAGCAGCTTAGACAGGGAGAGGGGCTACACCTTC	CASSLDRERGYTF
-	TRBV5-1	TRBJ1-1	-	TGCGCCAGCAGCTTGGTAGTAGGGGAGGACACTGAAGCTTTCTTT	CASSLVVGEDTEAFF
-	TRBV9	TRBJ2-5	few	TGTGCCAGCAGCGTAGGAGGACAGTCTGAGCAGTACTTC	CASSVGGQSEQYF